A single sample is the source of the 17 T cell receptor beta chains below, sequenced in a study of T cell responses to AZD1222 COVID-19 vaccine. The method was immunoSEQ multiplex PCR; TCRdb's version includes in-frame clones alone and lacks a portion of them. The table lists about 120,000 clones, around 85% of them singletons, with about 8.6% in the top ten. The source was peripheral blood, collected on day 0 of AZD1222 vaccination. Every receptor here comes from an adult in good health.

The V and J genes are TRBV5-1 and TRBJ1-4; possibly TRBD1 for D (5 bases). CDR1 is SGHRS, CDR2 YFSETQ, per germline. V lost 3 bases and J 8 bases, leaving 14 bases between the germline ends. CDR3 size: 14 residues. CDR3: CASSSSTQGEKLFF. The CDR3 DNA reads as TGCGCCAGCAGCTCTAGCACGCAGGGCGAAAAACTGTTTTTT.

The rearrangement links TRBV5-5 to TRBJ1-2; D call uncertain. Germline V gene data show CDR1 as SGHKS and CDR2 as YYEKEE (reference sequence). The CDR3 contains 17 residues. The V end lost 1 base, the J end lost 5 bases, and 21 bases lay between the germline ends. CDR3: CASSLTQYIRPGYGYTF. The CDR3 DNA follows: TGTGCCAGCAGCTTGACACAGTATATACGGCCGGGATATGGCTACACCTTC.

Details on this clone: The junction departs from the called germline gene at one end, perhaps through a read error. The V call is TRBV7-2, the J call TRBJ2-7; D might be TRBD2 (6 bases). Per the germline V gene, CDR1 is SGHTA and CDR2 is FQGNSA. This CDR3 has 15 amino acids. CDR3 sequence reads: CASSLGLAVSYGQYF. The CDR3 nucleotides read TGTGCCAGCAGCTTAGGGTTAGCGGTCTCCTACGGGCAGTACTTC.

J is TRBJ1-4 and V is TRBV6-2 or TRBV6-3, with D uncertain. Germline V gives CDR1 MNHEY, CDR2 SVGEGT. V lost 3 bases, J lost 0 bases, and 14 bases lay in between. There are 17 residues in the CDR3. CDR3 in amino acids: CASSYREEGATNEKLFF. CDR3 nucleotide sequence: TGTGCCAGCAGTTATAGAGAAGAAGGAGCAACTAATGAAAAACTGTTTTTT.

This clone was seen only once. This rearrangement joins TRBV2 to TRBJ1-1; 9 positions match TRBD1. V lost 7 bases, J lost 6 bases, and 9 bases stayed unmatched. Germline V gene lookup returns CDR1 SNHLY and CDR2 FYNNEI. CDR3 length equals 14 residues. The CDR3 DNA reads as TGTGCCAGCAACAGGGACAGGGAGTCCGCTGAAGCTTTCTTT. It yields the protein CASNRDRESAEAFF.

CDR3 region: CASSVVSGSLNEQFF. The CDR3 DNA reads TGTGCCAGCAGCGTAGTTAGCGGGAGCCTCAATGAGCAGTTCTTC. The chain joins TRBV9 to TRBJ2-1, with 9 bases matching TRBD2. This CDR3 spans 15 amino acids. CDR1 is SGDLS and CDR2 is YYNGEE in the germline V gene. Trimming cost V 0 bases and J 6 bases; bases outside gene matches: 4.

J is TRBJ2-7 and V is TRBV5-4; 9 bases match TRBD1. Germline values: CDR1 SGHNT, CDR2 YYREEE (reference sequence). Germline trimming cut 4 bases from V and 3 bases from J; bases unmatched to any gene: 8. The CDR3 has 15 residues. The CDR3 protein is CASSLLGQGNYEQYF. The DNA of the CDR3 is TGTGCCAGCAGCCTACTAGGACAGGGGAACTACGAGCAGTACTTC.

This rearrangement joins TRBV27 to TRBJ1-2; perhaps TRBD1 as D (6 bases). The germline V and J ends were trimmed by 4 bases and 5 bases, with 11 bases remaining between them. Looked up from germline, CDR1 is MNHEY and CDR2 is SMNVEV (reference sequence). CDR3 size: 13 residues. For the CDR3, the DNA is TGTGCCAGCAGTTGGAACAGGGAGTATGGCTACACCTTC. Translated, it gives CASSWNREYGYTF.

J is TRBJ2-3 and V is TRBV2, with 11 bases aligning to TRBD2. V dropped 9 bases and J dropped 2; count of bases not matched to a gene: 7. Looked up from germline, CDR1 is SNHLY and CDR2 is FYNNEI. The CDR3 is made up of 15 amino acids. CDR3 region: CARNRLAGITDTQYF. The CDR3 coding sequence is TGTGCCAGGAACCGACTAGCGGGGATCACAGATACGCAGTATTTT. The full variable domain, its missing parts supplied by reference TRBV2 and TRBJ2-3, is EPEVTQTPSHQVTQMGQEVILRCVPISNHLYFYWYRQILGQKVEFLVSFYNNEISEKSEIFDDQFSVERPDGSNFTLKIRSTKLEDSAMYFCARNRLAGITDTQYFGPGTRLTVL.

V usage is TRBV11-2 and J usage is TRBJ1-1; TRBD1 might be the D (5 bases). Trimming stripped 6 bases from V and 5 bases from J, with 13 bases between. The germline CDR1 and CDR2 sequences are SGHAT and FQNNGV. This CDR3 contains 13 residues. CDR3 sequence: CASSSLGGTEAFF. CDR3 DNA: TGTGCCAGCAGTTCCCTCGGGGGGACTGAAGCTTTCTTT.

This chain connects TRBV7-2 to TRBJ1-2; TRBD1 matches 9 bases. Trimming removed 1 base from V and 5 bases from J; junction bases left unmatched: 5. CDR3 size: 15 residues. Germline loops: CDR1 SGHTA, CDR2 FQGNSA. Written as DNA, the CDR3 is TGTGCCAGCAGCTTAGAGGGACAGGGTATATATGGCTACACCTTC. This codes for CASSLEGQGIYGYTF.

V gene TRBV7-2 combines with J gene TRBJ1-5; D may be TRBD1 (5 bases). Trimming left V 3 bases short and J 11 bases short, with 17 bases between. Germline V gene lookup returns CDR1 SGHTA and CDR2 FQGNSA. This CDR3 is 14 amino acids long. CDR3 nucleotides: TGTGCCAGCAGCTTCATCAGAGGCCGGGGGGCCCAGCATTTT. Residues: CASSFIRGRGAQHF.

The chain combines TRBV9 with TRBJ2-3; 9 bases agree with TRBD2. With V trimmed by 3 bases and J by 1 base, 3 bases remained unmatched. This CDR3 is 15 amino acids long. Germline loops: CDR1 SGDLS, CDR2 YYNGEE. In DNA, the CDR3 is TGTGCCAGCAGCGAAGGGACTAGCCGCACAGATACGCAGTATTTT. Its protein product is CASSEGTSRTDTQYF.

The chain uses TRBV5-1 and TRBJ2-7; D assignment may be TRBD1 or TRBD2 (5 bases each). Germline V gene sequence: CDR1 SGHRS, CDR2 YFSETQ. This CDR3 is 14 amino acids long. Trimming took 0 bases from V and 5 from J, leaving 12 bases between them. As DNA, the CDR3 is TGCGCCAGCAGCTTGGTTCCAGGGACCGACGAGCAGTACTTC. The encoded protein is CASSLVPGTDEQYF.

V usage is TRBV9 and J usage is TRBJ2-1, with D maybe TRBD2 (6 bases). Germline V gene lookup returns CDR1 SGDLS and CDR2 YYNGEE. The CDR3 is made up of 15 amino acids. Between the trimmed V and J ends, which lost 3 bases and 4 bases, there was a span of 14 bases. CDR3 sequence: CASSDGGRSYNEQFF. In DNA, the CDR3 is TGTGCCAGCAGCGATGGAGGGAGGAGTTACAATGAGCAGTTCTTC. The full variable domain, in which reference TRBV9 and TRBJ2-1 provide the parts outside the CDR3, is DSGVTQTPKHLITATGQRVTLRCSPRSGDLSVYWYQQSLDQGLQFLIQYYNGEERAKGNILERFSAQQFPDLHSELNLSSLELGDSALYFCASSDGGRSYNEQFFGPGTRLTVL.

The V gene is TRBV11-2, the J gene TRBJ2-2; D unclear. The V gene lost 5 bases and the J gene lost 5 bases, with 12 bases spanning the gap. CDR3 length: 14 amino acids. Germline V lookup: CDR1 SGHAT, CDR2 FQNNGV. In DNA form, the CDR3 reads TGTGCCAGCAGCCCGGACGGAAGAACCGGGGAGCTGTTTTTT. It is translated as CASSPDGRTGELFF.

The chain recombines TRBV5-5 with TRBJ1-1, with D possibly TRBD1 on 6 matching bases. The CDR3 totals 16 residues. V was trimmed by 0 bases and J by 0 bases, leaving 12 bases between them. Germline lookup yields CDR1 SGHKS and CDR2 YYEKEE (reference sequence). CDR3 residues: CASSLEGGYMNTEAFF. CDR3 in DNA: TGTGCCAGCAGCTTGGAAGGGGGGTACATGAACACTGAAGCTTTCTTT. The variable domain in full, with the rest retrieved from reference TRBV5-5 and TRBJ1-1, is DAGVTQSPTHLIKTRGQQVTLRCSPISGHKSVSWYQQVLGQGPQFIFQYYEKEERGRGNFPDRFSARQFPNYSSELNVNALLLGDSALYLCASSLEGGYMNTEAFFGQGTRLTVV.